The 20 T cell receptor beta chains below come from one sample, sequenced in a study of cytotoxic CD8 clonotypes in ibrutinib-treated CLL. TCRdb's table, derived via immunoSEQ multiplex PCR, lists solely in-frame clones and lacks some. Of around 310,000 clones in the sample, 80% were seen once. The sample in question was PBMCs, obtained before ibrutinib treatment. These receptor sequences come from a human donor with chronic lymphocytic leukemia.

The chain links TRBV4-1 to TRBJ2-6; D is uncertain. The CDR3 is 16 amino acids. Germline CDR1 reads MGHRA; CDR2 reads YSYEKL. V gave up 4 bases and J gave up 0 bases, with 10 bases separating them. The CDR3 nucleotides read TGCGCCAGCAGCCCCATCCATATCTCTGGGGCCAACGTCCTGACTTTC. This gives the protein CASSPIHISGANVLTF.

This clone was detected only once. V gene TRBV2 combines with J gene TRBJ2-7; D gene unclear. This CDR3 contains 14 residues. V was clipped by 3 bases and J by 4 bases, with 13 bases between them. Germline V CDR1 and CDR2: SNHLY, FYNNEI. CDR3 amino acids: CASSDRLLGYEQYF. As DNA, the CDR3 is TGTGCCAGCAGTGACAGGCTCCTTGGGTACGAGCAGTACTTC.

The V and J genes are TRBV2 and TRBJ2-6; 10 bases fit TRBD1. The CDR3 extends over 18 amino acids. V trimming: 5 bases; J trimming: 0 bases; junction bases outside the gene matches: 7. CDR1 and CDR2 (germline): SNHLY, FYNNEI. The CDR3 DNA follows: TGTGCCAGCAGTAATCCGGGACAGGGGATCTCTGGGGCCAACGTCCTGACTTTC. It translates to CASSNPGQGISGANVLTF.

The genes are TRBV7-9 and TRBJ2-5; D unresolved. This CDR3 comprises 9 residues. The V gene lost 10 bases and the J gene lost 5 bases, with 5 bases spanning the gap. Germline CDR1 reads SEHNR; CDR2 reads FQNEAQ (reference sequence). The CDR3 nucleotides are TGTGCCACCTCGGAGACCCAGTACTTC. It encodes CATSETQYF.

For the CDR3, the DNA is TGCGCCAGCAGCTCCACCTTCGCCAGGGGCGTGGATACGCAGTATTTT. Its protein is CASSSTFARGVDTQYF. The V gene is TRBV5-1, the J gene TRBJ2-3, with D tentatively TRBD1 (6 bases). CDR1 and CDR2 from the germline V gene are SGHRS and YFSETQ. V was shortened by 3 bases and J by 6 bases, with 20 bases between the two germline ends. The CDR3 is 16 residues long.

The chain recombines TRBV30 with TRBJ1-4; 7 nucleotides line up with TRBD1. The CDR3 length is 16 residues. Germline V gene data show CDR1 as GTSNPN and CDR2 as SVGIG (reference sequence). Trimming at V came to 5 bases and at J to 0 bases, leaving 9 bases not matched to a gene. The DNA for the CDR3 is TGTGCCTGGGCACCGGGACAGTTAGCAACTAATGAAAAACTGTTTTTT. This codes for CAWAPGQLATNEKLFF. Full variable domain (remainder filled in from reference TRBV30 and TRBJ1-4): SQTIHQWPATLVQPVGSPLSLECTVEGTSNPNLYWYRQAAGRGLQLLFYSVGIGQISSEVPQNLSASRPQDRQFILSSKKLLLSDSGFYLCAWAPGQLATNEKLFFGSGTQLSVL.

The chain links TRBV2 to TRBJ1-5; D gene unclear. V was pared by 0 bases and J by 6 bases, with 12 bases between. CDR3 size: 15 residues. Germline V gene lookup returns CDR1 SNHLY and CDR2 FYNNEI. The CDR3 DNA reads TGTGCCAGCAGTGAAGCAAGGGAGAGGGTTCAGCCCCAGCATTTT. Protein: CASSEARERVQPQHF. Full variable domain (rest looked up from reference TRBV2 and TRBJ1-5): EPEVTQTPSHQVTQMGQEVILRCVPISNHLYFYWYRQILGQKVEFLVSFYNNEISEKSEIFDDQFSVERPDGSNFTLKIRSTKLEDSAMYFCASSEARERVQPQHFGDGTRLSIL.

The chain's CDR3 is CASSLNGHGYEQYF. Written as DNA, the CDR3 is TGTGCCAGCAGCCTGAACGGGCACGGCTACGAGCAGTACTTC. The chain couples TRBV27 to TRBJ2-7; D gene unclear. The germline CDR1 and CDR2 sequences are MNHEY and SMNVEV (reference sequence). The V gene lost 6 bases and the J gene lost 3 bases, with 15 bases spanning the gap. The CDR3 consists of 14 residues.

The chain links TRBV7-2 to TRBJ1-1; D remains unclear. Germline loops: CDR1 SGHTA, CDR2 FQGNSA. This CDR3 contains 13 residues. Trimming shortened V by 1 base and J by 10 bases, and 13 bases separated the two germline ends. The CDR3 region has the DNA TGTGCCAGCAGCTTAGATCGGGGTGTGGGAGCTTTCTTT. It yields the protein CASSLDRGVGAFF.

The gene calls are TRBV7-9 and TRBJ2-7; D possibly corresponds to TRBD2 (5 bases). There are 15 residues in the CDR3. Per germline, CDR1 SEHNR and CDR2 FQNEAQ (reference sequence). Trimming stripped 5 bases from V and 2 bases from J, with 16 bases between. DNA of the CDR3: TGTGCCAGCAGCCTACTTCCGGGGAGCCCCTACGAGCAGTACTTC. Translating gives CASSLLPGSPYEQYF.

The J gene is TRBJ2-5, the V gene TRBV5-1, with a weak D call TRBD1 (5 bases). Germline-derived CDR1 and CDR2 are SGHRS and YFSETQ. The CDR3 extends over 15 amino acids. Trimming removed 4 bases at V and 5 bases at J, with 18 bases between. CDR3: CASSPGWVVGETQYF. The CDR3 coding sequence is TGCGCCAGCAGCCCAGGGTGGGTCGTGGGTGAGACCCAGTACTTC.

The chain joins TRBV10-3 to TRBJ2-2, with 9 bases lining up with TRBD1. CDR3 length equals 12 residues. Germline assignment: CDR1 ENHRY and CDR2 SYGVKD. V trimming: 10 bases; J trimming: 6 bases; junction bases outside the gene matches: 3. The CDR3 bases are TGTGCCAACGGACAGGGGTCCGGGGAGCTGTTTTTT. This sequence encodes CANGQGSGELFF.

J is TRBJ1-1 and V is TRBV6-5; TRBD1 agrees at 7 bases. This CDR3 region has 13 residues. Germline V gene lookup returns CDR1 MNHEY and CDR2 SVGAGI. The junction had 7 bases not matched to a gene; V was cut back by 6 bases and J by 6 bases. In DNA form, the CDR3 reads TGTGCCAGCAGACGACAGGGTAGGGCTGAAGCTTTCTTT. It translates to CASRRQGRAEAFF.

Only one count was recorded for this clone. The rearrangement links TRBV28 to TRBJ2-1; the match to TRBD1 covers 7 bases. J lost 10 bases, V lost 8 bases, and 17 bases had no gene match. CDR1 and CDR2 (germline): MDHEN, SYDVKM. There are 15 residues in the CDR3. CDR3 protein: CASVLYRRGQGEQFF. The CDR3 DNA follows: TGTGCCAGCGTCCTATACCGAAGGGGGCAAGGAGAGCAGTTCTTC.

CDR3 coding DNA: TGTGCCAGCACTAAAAGACTAGCGGGAGTTAGGGAGCAGTTCTTC. It specifies CASTKRLAGVREQFF. This chain links TRBV2 with TRBJ2-1, with TRBD2 matching over 12 bases. This CDR3 comprises 15 residues. The V and J ends lost 7 bases and 10 bases, in that order; junction bases with no gene match: 11. CDR1 and CDR2 from the germline V gene are SNHLY and FYNNEI.

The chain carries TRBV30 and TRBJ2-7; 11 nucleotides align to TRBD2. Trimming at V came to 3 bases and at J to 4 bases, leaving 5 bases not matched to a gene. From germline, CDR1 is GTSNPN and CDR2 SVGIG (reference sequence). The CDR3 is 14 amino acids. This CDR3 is CAWRGLAGGYEQYF. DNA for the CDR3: TGTGCCTGGAGGGGGCTAGCGGGAGGATACGAGCAGTACTTC.

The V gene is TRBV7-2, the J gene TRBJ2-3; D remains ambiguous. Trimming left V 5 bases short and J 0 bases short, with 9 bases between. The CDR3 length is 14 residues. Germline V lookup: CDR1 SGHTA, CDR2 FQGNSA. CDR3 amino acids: CASSPGRSTDTQYF. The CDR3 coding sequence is TGTGCCAGCAGCCCCGGACGCAGCACAGATACGCAGTATTTT.

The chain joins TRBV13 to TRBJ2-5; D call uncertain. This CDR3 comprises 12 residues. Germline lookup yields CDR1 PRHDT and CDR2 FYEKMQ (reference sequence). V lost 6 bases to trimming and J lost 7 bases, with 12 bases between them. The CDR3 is CASSLRAGTQYF. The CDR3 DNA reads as TGTGCCAGCAGTTTACGGGCCGGGACCCAGTACTTC.

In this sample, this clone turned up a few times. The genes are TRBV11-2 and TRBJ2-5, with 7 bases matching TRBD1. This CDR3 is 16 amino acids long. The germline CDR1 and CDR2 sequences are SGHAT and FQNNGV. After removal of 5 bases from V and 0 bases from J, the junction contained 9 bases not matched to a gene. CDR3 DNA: TGTGCCAGCAGCCTCCTACAGGGGCGGTACCAAGAGACCCAGTACTTC. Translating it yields CASSLLQGRYQETQYF.

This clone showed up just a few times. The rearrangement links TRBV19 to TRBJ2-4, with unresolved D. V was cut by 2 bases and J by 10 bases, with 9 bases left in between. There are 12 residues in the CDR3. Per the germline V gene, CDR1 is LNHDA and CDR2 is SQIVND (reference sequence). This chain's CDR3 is CASSITGLIQYF. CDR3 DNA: TGTGCCAGTAGTATAACCGGCTTAATTCAGTACTTC.